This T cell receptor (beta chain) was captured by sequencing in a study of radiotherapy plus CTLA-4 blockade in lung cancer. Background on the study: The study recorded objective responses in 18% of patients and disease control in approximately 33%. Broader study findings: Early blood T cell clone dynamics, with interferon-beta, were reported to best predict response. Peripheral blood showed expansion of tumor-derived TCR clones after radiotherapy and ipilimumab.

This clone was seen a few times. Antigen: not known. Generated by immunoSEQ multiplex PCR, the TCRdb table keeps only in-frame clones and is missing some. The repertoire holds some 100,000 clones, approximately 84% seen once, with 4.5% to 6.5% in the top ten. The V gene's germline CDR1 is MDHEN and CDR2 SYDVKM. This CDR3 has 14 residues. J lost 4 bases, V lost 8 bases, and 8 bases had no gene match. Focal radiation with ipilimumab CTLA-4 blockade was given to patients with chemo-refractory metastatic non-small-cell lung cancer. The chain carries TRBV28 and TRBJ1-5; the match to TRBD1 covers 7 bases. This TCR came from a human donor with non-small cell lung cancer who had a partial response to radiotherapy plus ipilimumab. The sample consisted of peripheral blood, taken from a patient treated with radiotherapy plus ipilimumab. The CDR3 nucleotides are TGTGCCAGCCTAGGAGGGACAGCGAATCAGCCCCAGCATTTT. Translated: CASLGGTANQPQHF.